The subject of this entry is one TCR beta chain. What it binds is unknown. The sample belongs to a study of early T cells in non-severe SARS-CoV-2 infection. Overall study: Bulk RNA from unsorted whole blood was sequenced; chains were unpaired. Overall study findings and caveats: The study's VDJdb matching favored anti-spike CD8 responses and missed private and CD4 specificities.

Individually, cDNA molecules had unique molecular identifiers attached to them. MiXCR, run by TCRdb on the 5' RACE reads, gives a single entry per CDR3 protein. The sample shows roughly 40,000 distinct CDR3 sequences, approximately 4.8% of them seen only once. Germline values: CDR1 SGHRS, CDR2 YFSETQ. The CDR3 length is 14 residues. V was pared by 4 bases and J by 1 base, with 11 bases between. The TCR sequence derives from an adult who was a healthcare worker with PCR-confirmed SARS-CoV-2 infection or an uninfected control (not recorded which). Sequenced sample: whole blood. The chain carries TRBV5-1 and TRBJ1-1; D is perhaps TRBD1 (5 bases). The CDR3 DNA sequence: TGCGCCAGCAGCCGCGGGGGATCGAACACTGAAGCTTTCTTT. It is translated as CASSRGGSNTEAFF.